This entry describes one T cell receptor beta chain. As yet, its antigen is unknown. These data come from a study of cytomegalovirus exposure and HLA in healthy donors. The PCR was carried out with 60 Vbeta primers and 13 Jbeta primers. TCRdb's copy holds only in-frame clones and misses some; the assay was immunoSEQ multiplex PCR. The sample yields fewer than 200,000 clones, about four fifths seen once. The V end lost 4 bases, the J end lost 4 bases, and 14 bases lay between the germline ends. This CDR3 comprises 14 residues. In germline, CDR1 is MNHNS, CDR2 SASEGT. Study results and caveats: Most subjects' HLA-A and HLA-B alleles were reportedly predicted from TCR beta sequences. With DRB1 most and HLA-C fewest, TCR association rates differed between HLA loci in a later analysis. Cytomegalovirus status was reportedly diagnosed by the classifier with high sensitivity and specificity. With later analysis, a missense DCLRE1C variant became linked to TCR beta V- and J-gene trimming.

This clonotype originated in a female donor in good health and CMV-seronegative. Sample: PBMCs. The chain recombines TRBV6-1 with TRBJ2-7; possible D gene TRBD1, 7 bases. CDR3 sequence: CASSVSGGTYEQYF. CDR3 sequence (DNA): TGTGCCAGCAGTGTGTCAGGGGGGACTTACGAGCAGTACTTC.